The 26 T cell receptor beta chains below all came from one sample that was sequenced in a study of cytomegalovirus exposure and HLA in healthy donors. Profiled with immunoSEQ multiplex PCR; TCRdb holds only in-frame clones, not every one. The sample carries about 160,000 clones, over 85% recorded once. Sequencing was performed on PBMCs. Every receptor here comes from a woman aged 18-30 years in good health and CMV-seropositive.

The DNA for the CDR3 is TGTGCCAGTAGTACTTACAGGAATTCCTACAATGAGCAGTTCTTC. It encodes CASSTYRNSYNEQFF. The chain uses TRBV19 and TRBJ2-1, with D possibly TRBD1 on 5 matching bases. The CDR3 consists of 15 residues. The germline V gene has CDR1 LNHDA and CDR2 SQIVND (reference sequence). Trimming stripped 4 bases from V and 1 base from J, with 11 bases between.

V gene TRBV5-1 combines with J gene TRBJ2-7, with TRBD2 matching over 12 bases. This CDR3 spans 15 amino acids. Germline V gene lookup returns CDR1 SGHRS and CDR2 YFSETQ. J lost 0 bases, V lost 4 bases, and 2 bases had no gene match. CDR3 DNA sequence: TGCGCCAGCAGCGGGACTAGCGGGTACTCCTACGAGCAGTACTTC. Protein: CASSGTSGYSYEQYF. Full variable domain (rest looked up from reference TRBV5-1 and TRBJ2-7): KAGVTQTPRYLIKTRGQQVTLSCSPISGHRSVSWYQQTPGQGLQFLFEYFSETQRNKGNFPGRFSGRQFSNSRSEMNVSTLELGDSALYLCASSGTSGYSYEQYFGPGTRLTVT.

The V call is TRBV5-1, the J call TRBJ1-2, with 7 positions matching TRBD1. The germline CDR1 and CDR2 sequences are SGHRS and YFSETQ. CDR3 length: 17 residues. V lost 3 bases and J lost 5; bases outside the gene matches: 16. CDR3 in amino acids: CASSSHPRDSKLYGYTF. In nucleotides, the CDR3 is TGCGCCAGCAGCTCCCACCCCAGGGACAGTAAGCTTTATGGCTACACCTTC.

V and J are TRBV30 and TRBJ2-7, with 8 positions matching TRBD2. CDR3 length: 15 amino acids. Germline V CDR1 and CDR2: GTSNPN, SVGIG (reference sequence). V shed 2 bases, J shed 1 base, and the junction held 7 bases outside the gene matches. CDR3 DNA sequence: TGTGCCTGGAGTAGAGGACTAGCTGGTTCCTACGAGCAGTACTTC. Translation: CAWSRGLAGSYEQYF. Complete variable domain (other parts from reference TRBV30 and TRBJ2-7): SQTIHQWPATLVQPVGSPLSLECTVEGTSNPNLYWYRQAAGRGLQLLFYSVGIGQISSEVPQNLSASRPQDRQFILSSKKLLLSDSGFYLCAWSRGLAGSYEQYFGPGTRLTVT.

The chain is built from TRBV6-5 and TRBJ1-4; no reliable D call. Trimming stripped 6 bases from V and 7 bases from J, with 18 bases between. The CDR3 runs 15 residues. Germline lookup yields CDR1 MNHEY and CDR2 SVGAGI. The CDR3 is CASRAAGELSEKLFF. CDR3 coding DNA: TGTGCCAGCAGGGCGGCCGGGGAACTGTCTGAAAAACTGTTTTTT.

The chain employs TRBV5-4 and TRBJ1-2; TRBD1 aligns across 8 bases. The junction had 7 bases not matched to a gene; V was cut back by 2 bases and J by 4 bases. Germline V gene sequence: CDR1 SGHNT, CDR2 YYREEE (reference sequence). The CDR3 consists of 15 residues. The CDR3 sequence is CASSFPGQALYGYTF. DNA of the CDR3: TGTGCCAGCAGCTTTCCGGGACAGGCCCTCTATGGCTACACCTTC.

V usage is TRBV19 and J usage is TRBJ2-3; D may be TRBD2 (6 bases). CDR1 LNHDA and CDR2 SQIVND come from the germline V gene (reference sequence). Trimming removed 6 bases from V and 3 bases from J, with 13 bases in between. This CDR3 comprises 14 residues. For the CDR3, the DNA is TGTGCCAGTAGGACTAGGGGTATGACAGATACGCAGTATTTT. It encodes CASRTRGMTDTQYF.

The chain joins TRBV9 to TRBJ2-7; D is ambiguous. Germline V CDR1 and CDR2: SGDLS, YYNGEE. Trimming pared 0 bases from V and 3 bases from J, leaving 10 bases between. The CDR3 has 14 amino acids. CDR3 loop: CASSVESRSYEQYF. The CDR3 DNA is TGTGCCAGCAGCGTAGAGTCGCGGAGCTACGAGCAGTACTTC.

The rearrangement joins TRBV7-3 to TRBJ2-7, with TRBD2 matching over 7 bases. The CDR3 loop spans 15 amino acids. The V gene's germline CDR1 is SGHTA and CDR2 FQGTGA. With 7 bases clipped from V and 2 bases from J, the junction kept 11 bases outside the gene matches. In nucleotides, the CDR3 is TGTGCCAGCAACTACGGGGGGACGAATACCTACGAGCAGTACTTC. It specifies CASNYGGTNTYEQYF.

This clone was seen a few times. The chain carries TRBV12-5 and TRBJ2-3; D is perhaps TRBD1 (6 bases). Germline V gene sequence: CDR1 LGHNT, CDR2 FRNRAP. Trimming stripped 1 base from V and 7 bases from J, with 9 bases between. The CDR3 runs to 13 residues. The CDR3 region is CASGLAGAHTQYF. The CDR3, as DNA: TGTGCTAGTGGTTTGGCAGGGGCGCATACGCAGTATTTT.

DNA of the CDR3: TGTGCCAGCAGCGAAGCCGGGAACCTAAACATTCAGTACTTC. Its protein product is CASSEAGNLNIQYF. The chain employs TRBV5-4 and TRBJ2-4; tentatively, D is TRBD2 (5 bases). Trimming left V 4 bases short and J 6 bases short, with 14 bases between. From germline, CDR1 is SGHNT and CDR2 YYREEE (reference sequence). The CDR3 covers 14 residues.

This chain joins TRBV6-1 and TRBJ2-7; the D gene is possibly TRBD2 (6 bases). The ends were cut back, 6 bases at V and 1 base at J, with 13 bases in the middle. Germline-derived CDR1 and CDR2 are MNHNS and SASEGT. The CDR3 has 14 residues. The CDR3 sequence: CASSQLAGSYEQYF. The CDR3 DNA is TGTGCCAGCAGCCAACTAGCTGGTTCCTACGAGCAGTACTTC.

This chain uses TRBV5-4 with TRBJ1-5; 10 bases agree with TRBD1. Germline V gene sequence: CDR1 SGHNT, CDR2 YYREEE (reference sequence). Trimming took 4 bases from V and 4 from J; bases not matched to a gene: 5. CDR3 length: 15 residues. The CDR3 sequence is CASSPRTGGNQPQHF. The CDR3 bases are TGTGCCAGCAGCCCTAGGACAGGGGGGAATCAGCCCCAGCATTTT.

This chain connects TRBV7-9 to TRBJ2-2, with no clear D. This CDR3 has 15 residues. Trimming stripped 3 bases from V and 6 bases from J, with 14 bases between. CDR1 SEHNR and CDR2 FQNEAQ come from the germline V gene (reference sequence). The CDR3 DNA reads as TGTGCCAGCAGCTTGGTTCGATACGGTCCCGGGGAGCTGTTTTTT. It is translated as CASSLVRYGPGELFF.

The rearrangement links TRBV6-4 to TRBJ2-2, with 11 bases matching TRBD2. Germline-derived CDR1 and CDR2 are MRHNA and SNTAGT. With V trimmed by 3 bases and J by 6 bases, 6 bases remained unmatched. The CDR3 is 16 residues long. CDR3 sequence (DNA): TGTGCCAGCAGTGATAGCGGGAGGGCCTCGTCCGGGGAGCTGTTTTTT. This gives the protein CASSDSGRASSGELFF.

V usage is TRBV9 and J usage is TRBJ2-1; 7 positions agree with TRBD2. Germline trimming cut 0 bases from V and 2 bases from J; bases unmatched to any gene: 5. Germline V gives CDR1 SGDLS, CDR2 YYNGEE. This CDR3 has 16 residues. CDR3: CASSVGSLAAYNEQFF. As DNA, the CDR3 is TGTGCCAGCAGCGTAGGGTCCCTAGCGGCCTACAATGAGCAGTTCTTC.

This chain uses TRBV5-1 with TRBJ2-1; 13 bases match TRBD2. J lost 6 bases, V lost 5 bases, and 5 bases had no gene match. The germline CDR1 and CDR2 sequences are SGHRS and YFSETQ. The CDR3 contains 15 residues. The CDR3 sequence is CASSLWTSGSNEQFF. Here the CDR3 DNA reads TGCGCCAGCAGTTTGTGGACTAGCGGGAGCAATGAGCAGTTCTTC. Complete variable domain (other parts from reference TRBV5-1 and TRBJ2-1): KAGVTQTPRYLIKTRGQQVTLSCSPISGHRSVSWYQQTPGQGLQFLFEYFSETQRNKGNFPGRFSGRQFSNSRSEMNVSTLELGDSALYLCASSLWTSGSNEQFFGPGTRLTVL.

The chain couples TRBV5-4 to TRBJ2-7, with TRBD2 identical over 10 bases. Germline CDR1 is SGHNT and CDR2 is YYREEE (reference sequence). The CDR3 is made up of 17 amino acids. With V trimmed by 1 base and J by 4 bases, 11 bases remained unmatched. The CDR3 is CASSLPPGTSVYYEQYF. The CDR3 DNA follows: TGTGCCAGCAGCTTGCCGCCCGGGACTAGCGTCTATTACGAGCAGTACTTC.

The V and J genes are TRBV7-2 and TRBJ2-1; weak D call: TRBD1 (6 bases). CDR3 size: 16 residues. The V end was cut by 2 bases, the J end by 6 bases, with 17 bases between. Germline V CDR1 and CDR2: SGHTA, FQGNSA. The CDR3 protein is CASSLNLLRGGNEQFF. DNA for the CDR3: TGTGCCAGCAGCTTAAATCTCCTCAGGGGCGGCAATGAGCAGTTCTTC.

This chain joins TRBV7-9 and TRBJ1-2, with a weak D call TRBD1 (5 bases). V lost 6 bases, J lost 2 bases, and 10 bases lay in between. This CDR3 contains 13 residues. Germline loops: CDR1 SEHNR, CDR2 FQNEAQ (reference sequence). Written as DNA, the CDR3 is TGTGCCAGCAGTTCTCAGGGAAACTATGGCTACACCTTC. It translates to CASSSQGNYGYTF. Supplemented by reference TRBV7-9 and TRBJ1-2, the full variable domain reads DTGVSQNPRHKITKRGQNVTFRCDPISEHNRLYWYRQTLGQGPEFLTYFQNEAQLEKSRLLSDRFSAERPKGSFSTLEIQRTEQGDSAMYLCASSSQGNYGYTFGSGTRLTVV.

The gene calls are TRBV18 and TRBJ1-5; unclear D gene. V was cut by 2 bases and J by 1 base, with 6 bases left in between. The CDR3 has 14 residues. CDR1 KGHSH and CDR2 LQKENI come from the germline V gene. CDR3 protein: CASSPAGSNQPQHF. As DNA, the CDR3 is TGTGCCAGCTCACCAGCAGGCAGCAATCAGCCCCAGCATTTT.

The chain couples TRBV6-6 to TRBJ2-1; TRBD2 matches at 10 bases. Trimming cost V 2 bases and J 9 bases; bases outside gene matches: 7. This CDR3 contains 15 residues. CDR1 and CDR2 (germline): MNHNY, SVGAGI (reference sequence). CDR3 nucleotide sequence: TGTGCCAGCAGTTACGAGAGCGGGAGGGCCGGTGAGCAGTTCTTC. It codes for CASSYESGRAGEQFF.

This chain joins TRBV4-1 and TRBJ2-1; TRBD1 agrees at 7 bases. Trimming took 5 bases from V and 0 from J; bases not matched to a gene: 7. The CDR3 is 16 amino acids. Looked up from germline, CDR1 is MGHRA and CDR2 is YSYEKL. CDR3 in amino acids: CASSYPGQSSYNEQFF. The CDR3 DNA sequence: TGCGCCAGCAGCTACCCGGGACAGAGCTCCTACAATGAGCAGTTCTTC.

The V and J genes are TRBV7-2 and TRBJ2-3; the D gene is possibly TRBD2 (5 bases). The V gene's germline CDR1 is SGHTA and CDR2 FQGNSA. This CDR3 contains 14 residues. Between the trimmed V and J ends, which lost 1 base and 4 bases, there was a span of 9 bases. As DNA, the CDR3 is TGTGCCAGCAGCTTAGGCCTACTAGCAGATACGCAGTATTTT. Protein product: CASSLGLLADTQYF.

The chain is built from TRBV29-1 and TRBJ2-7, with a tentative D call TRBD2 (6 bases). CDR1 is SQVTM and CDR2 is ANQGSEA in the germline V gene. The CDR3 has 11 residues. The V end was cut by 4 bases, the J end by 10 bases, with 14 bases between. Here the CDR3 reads CSVVAGRGQYF. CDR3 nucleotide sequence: TGCAGCGTTGTAGCAGGGCGGGGTCAGTACTTC.

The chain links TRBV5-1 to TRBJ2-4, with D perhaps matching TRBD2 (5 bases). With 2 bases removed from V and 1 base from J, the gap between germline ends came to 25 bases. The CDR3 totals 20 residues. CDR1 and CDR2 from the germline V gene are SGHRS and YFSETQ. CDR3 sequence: CASSLWHSRESTGAKNIQYF. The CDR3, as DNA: TGCGCCAGCAGCTTATGGCACTCTAGGGAGTCAACGGGGGCCAAAAACATTCAGTACTTC.